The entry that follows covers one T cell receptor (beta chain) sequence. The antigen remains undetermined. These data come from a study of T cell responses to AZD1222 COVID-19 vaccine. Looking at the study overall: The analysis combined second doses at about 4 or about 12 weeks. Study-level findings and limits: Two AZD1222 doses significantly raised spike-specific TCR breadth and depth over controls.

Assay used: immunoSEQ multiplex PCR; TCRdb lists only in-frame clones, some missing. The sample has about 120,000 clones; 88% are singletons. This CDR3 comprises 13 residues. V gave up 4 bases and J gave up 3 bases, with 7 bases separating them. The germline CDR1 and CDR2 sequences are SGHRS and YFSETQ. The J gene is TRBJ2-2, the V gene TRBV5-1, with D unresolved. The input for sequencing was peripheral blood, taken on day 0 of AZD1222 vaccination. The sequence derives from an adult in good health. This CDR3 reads CASSLRDTGELFF. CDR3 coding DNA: TGCGCCAGCAGCCTCCGTGACACCGGGGAGCTGTTTTTT.